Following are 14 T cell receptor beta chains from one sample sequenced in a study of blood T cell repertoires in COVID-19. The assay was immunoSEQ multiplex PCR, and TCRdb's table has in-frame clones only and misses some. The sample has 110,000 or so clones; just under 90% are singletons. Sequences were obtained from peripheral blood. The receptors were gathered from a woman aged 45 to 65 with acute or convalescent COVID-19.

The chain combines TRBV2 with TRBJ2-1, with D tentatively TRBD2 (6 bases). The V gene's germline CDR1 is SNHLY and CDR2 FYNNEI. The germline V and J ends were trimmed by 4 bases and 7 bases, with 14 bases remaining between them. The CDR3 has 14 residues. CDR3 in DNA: TGTGCCAGCAGTGTTCGACTAGGGAATAATGAGCAGTTCTTC. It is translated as CASSVRLGNNEQFF. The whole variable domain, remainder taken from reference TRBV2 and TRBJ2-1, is EPEVTQTPSHQVTQMGQEVILRCVPISNHLYFYWYRQILGQKVEFLVSFYNNEISEKSEIFDDQFSVERPDGSNFTLKIRSTKLEDSAMYFCASSVRLGNNEQFFGPGTRLTVL.

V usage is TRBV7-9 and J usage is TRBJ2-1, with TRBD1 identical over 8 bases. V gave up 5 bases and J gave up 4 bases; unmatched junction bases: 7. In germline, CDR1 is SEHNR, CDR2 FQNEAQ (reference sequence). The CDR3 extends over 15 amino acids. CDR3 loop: CASSQPGQEYNEQFF. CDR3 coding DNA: TGTGCCAGCAGCCAACCGGGACAGGAATACAATGAGCAGTTCTTC.

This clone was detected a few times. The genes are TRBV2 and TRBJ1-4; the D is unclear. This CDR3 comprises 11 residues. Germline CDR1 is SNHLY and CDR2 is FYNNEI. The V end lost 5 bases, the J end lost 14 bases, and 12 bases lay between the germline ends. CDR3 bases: TGTGCCAGCAGTCGGGGAGGGCACCTGTTTTTT. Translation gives CASSRGGHLFF.

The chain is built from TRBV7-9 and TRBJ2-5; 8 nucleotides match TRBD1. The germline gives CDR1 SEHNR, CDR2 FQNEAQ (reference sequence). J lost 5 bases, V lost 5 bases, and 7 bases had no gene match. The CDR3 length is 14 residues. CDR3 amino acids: CASSQAGGQETQYF. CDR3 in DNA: TGTGCCAGCAGCCAAGCAGGGGGCCAGGAGACCCAGTACTTC.

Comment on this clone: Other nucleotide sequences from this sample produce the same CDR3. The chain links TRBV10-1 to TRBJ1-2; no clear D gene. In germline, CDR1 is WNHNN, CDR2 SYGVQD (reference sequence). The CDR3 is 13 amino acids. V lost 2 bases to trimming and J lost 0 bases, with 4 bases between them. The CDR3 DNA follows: TGCGCCAGCAGTGAGACAGCTAACTATGGCTACACCTTC. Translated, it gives CASSETANYGYTF.

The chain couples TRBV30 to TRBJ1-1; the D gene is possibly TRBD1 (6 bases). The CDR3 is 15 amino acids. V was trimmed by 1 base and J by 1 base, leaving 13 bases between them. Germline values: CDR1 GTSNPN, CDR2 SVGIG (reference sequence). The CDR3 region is CAWSGHRGKNTEAFF. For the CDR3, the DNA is TGTGCCTGGAGTGGCCATAGGGGGAAGAACACTGAAGCTTTCTTT.

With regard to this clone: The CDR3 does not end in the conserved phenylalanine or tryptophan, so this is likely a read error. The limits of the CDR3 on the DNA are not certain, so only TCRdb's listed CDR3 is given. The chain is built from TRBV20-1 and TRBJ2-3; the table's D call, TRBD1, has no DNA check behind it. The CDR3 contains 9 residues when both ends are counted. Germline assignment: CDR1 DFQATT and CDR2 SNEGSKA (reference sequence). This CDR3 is CSARPGTEL.

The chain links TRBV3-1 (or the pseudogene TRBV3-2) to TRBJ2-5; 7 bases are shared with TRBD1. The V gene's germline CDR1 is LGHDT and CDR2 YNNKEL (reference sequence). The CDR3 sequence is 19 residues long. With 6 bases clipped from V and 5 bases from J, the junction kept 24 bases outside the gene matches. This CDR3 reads CASSSRQGMSFGFGETQYF. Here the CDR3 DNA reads TGTGCCAGCAGTTCCCGACAGGGCATGTCTTTTGGGTTTGGGGAGACCCAGTACTTC.

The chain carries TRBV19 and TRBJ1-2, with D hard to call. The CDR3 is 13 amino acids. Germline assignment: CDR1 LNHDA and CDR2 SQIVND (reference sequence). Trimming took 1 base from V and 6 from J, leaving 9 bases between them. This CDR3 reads CASSIGAFDGYTF. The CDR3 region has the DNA TGTGCCAGTAGTATAGGGGCGTTTGATGGCTACACCTTC.

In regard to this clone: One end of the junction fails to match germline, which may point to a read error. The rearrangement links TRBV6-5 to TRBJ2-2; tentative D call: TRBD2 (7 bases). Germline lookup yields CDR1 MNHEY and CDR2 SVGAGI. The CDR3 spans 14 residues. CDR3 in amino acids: CAGGRGRHTGELFF. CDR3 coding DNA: TGCGCCGGGGGGCGGGGGAGGCACACCGGGGAGCTGTTTTTT.

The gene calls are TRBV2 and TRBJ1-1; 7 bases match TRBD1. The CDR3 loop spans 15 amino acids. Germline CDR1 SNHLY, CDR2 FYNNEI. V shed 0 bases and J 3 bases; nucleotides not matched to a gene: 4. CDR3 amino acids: CASSEAEGADTEAFF. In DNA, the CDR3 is TGTGCCAGCAGTGAAGCGGAGGGGGCGGACACTGAAGCTTTCTTT.

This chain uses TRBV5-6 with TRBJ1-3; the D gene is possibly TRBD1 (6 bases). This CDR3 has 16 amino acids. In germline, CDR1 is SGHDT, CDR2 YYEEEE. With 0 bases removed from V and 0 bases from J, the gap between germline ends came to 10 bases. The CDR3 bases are TGTGCCAGCAGCTTGGGAGACAGGCTCTCTGGAAACACCATATATTTT. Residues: CASSLGDRLSGNTIYF.

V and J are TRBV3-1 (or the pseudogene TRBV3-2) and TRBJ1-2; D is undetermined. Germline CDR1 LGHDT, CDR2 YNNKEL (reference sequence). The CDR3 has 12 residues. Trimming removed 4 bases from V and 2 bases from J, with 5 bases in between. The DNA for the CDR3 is TGTGCCAGCAGCCGAGTAAACTATGGCTACACCTTC. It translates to CASSRVNYGYTF.

CDR3 residues: CASSYSGGLEAFF. The CDR3 DNA sequence: TGTGCCAGCAGTTACTCTGGGGGGTTAGAAGCTTTCTTT. This chain connects TRBV6-5 to TRBJ1-1; TRBD1 is a possible D gene (5 bases). The V gene lost 0 bases and the J gene lost 8 bases, with 10 bases spanning the gap. The germline CDR1 and CDR2 sequences are MNHEY and SVGAGI. This CDR3 region has 13 residues.